Sequencing of this TCR beta chain was carried out in a study of CD8 T cells in Susac syndrome. Random hexamers were used to reverse transcribe roughly 0.5 to 1 ug of RNA. Amplification of TCR beta CDR3 across 54 Vbeta and 13 Jbeta was performed with immunoSEQ multiplex PCR. TCRdb re-analysed the immunoSEQ multiplex PCR reads in MiXCR, keeping a single row per CDR3 protein. Of more than 150,000 distinct CDR3 sequences listed, about 94% were seen once; the top ten hold 0.11% to 0.15%. CDR3 length equals 13 residues. Per the germline V gene, CDR1 is LGHDT and CDR2 is YNNKEL (reference sequence). V lost 4 bases and J lost 1, with 7 bases in between.

The sequence was obtained from a human donor in good health. Sequenced material: CD4+ T cells from PBMCs. The chain couples TRBV3-1 to TRBJ2-5, with a weak D call TRBD1 (5 bases). The CDR3 here is CASSPDSQETQYF. CDR3 bases: TGTGCCAGCAGCCCCGACAGCCAAGAGACCCAGTACTTC.